A selection of T cell receptor beta chains follows, all from one sample in a study of blood T cells in healthy people across ages. TCRdb independently ran MiXCR on the 5' RACE reads; one entry per CDR3 protein. The table lists roughly 800,000 distinct CDR3 sequences, about 62% of them singletons, with roughly 20% in the top ten. Sample: blood. The origin of the receptors is a man younger than 45 in good health. Both conserved end residues are part of each CDR3. The size entry is marked missing in some rows and otherwise reads once, few, many or a size class.

j_call clone_size v_call cdr3_aa
TRBJ1-6 . TRBV11-2 CASSLDPRYNSPLHF
TRBJ2-1 few TRBV7-3 CASSLSPAGGNEQFF
TRBJ2-3 . TRBV2 CASSNPLRQESTDTQYF
TRBJ2-7 few TRBV20-1 CSARLTYEQYF
TRBJ2-2 . TRBV5-1 CASSFLGREWNGELFF
TRBJ2-7 few TRBV20-1 CSATPDGQGYEQYF
TRBJ2-5 once TRBV7-9 CASSLALGQGWETQYF
TRBJ2-7 . TRBV20-1 CSASELGQFYEQYF
TRBJ2-6 few TRBV28 CATNQPMSGANVLTF
TRBJ1-1 . TRBV29-1 CSVEGTGVEAFF
TRBJ1-5 . TRBV7-8 CASSSDRDEPQHF
TRBJ2-7 . TRBV7-2 CASADNLYEQYF
TRBJ1-5 . TRBV6-1 CASMRASNQPQHF
TRBJ2-7 . TRBV20-1 CSARGGPDSYEQYF
TRBJ2-1 . TRBV7-2 CASSAGLPNNEQFF
TRBJ1-2 . TRBV25-1 CASRYSGADGYTF
TRBJ2-3 many TRBV12-3/TRBV12-4 CASSLAAGSTDTQYF
TRBJ1-1 . TRBV29-1 CSGGLNTEAFF
TRBJ1-2 . TRBV7-2 CASSSSPGTSNYGYTF
TRBJ2-3 . TRBV20-1 CSAPTDTQYF
TRBJ2-3 . TRBV6-5 CASSYLSVAQDTQYF
TRBJ1-4 . TRBV28 CASSFRQGNEKLFF
TRBJ2-5 few TRBV20-1 CSAPVDYGETQYF
TRBJ2-1 . TRBV20-1 CSARDAGGSLYSYNEQFF
TRBJ1-2 . TRBV27 CASSIHRGDYGYTF
TRBJ2-7 few TRBV6-2/TRBV6-3 CASSPRTGEQYF
TRBJ2-1 few TRBV6-1 CASRDSGSTSYNEQFF
TRBJ2-1 . TRBV11-1 CASSSPGLAIFNEQFF
TRBJ2-3 . TRBV7-8 CASSQWDTQYF
TRBJ2-1 many TRBV4-1 CASSLGPANEQFF
TRBJ2-7 . TRBV7-9 CASNPSGGDYEQYF
TRBJ2-5 many TRBV2 CASSEGTGWKQETQYF
TRBJ2-7 . TRBV13 CASSVLGQSYEQYF
TRBJ2-1 few TRBV9 CASSVVGEQFF
TRBJ2-3 . TRBV7-2 CASSDQRTSTDTQYF
TRBJ1-5 few TRBV5-5 CASSVSDQPQHF
TRBJ2-1 . TRBV10-3 CAISEYQADTSRNEQFF
TRBJ2-7 few TRBV20-1 CSAVLAGVYEQYF
TRBJ1-6 . TRBV6-5 CASSYSGGWALHF